The rows below give T cell receptor beta chains drawn from one sample of a study of cytomegalovirus exposure and HLA in healthy donors. TCRdb keeps only in-frame clones here, not all; method: immunoSEQ multiplex PCR. The data show roughly 120,000 clones, around four fifths seen once. Sample: PBMCs. These receptors originate from an older woman in good health and CMV-seropositive. Both conserved end residues are part of each CDR3. Each record gives: J gene, V gene, D gene, clone size, CDR3 protein, CDR3 DNA. A D gene is named only where the DNA matches it firmly. For some rows the clone size is stated as once, few or many, or as a class when expanded; others skip it.

j_gene: TRBJ1-4; v_gene: TRBV5-4; d_gene: NA; abundance: NA; CDR3aa: CASSPTVQGSEKLFF; CDR3nt: TGTGCCAGCAGTCCGACGGTGCAGGGGAGTGAAAAACTGTTTTTT
j_gene: TRBJ1-2; v_gene: TRBV7-2; d_gene: NA; abundance: NA; CDR3aa: CASSLSRNYGYTF; CDR3nt: TGTGCCAGCAGCTTAAGCAGGAACTATGGCTACACCTTC
j_gene: TRBJ2-1; v_gene: TRBV28; d_gene: TRBD2; abundance: NA; CDR3aa: CASSNTGLAGVGEQFF; CDR3nt: TGTGCCAGCAGCAATACAGGACTAGCGGGAGTTGGTGAGCAGTTCTTC
j_gene: TRBJ1-5; v_gene: TRBV6-5; d_gene: NA; abundance: NA; CDR3aa: CASSYDSRYSNQPQHF; CDR3nt: TGTGCCAGCAGTTACGACAGCCGTTATAGCAATCAGCCCCAGCATTTT
j_gene: TRBJ2-2; v_gene: TRBV11-2; d_gene: TRBD2; abundance: NA; CDR3aa: CASSLRVGLVSGELFF; CDR3nt: TGTGCCAGCAGCCTACGGGTGGGACTAGTTTCCGGGGAGCTGTTTTTT
j_gene: TRBJ2-1; v_gene: TRBV7-3; d_gene: TRBD1; abundance: NA; CDR3aa: CASSQDRDVWNEQFF; CDR3nt: TGTGCCAGCAGCCAAGACAGGGATGTTTGGAATGAGCAGTTCTTC
j_gene: TRBJ2-1; v_gene: TRBV7-9; d_gene: TRBD1; abundance: few; CDR3aa: CASSLDWARDSYNEQFF; CDR3nt: TGTGCCAGCAGCTTAGATTGGGCAAGGGACAGCTACAATGAGCAGTTCTTC
j_gene: TRBJ1-4; v_gene: TRBV6-1; d_gene: NA; abundance: NA; CDR3aa: CASTHSTADEEKLFF; CDR3nt: TGTGCCAGCACCCACTCGACAGCCGACGAGGAAAAACTGTTTTTT
j_gene: TRBJ1-4; v_gene: TRBV18; d_gene: TRBD1; abundance: NA; CDR3aa: CASSPLRPDRGINEKLFF; CDR3nt: TGTGCCAGCTCACCACTCCGGCCCGACAGGGGGATTAATGAAAAACTGTTTTTT
j_gene: TRBJ2-1; v_gene: TRBV27; d_gene: NA; abundance: once; CDR3aa: CASSTGSVEQFF; CDR3nt: TGTGCCAGCAGCACCGGGAGCGTTGAGCAGTTCTTC
j_gene: TRBJ2-2; v_gene: TRBV4-1; d_gene: NA; abundance: NA; CDR3aa: CASSTTSGELFF; CDR3nt: TGCGCCAGCAGCACGACTAGCGGGGAGCTGTTTTTT
j_gene: TRBJ1-1; v_gene: TRBV10-3; d_gene: NA; abundance: NA; CDR3aa: CAIKGRSGDTEAFF; CDR3nt: TGTGCCATCAAGGGCCGCTCCGGGGACACTGAAGCTTTCTTT
j_gene: TRBJ1-2; v_gene: TRBV27; d_gene: NA; abundance: NA; CDR3aa: CASSTSGALSNYGYTF; CDR3nt: TGTGCCAGCAGCACGTCAGGGGCCCTTTCTAACTATGGCTACACCTTC
j_gene: TRBJ1-5; v_gene: TRBV6-1; d_gene: NA; abundance: NA; CDR3aa: CASRNSISNQPQHF; CDR3nt: TGTGCCAGCAGGAACTCAATTAGCAATCAGCCCCAGCATTTT
j_gene: TRBJ1-5; v_gene: TRBV11-1; d_gene: TRBD1; abundance: NA; CDR3aa: CASSPGTGLNQPQHF; CDR3nt: TGTGCCAGCAGCCCCGGGACAGGCCTCAATCAGCCCCAGCATTTT
j_gene: TRBJ2-1; v_gene: TRBV7-9; d_gene: NA; abundance: NA; CDR3aa: CASSLSELPYEQFF; CDR3nt: TGTGCCAGCAGCTTATCGGAGTTGCCGTATGAGCAGTTCTTC
j_gene: TRBJ2-1; v_gene: TRBV2; d_gene: NA; abundance: NA; CDR3aa: CASTQYKEQFF; CDR3nt: TGTGCCAGCACCCAGTACAAGGAGCAGTTCTTC
j_gene: TRBJ2-5; v_gene: TRBV23-1; d_gene: TRBD2; abundance: NA; CDR3aa: CASSLSGEGKTQYF; CDR3nt: TGCGCCAGCAGTCTTTCTGGGGAGGGAAAGACCCAGTACTTC
j_gene: TRBJ1-4; v_gene: TRBV2; d_gene: NA; abundance: NA; CDR3aa: CASRRSTNEKLFF; CDR3nt: TGTGCCAGCCGGAGATCAACTAATGAAAAACTGTTTTTT
j_gene: TRBJ2-2; v_gene: TRBV5-4; d_gene: TRBD1; abundance: NA; CDR3aa: CASSLKQGGGELFF; CDR3nt: TGTGCCAGCAGCTTGAAACAGGGGGGCGGGGAGCTGTTTTTT
j_gene: TRBJ1-2; v_gene: TRBV28; d_gene: TRBD1; abundance: NA; CDR3aa: CASNLQGALGYGYTF; CDR3nt: TGTGCCAGCAATCTGCAGGGGGCGCTCGGCTATGGCTACACCTTC
j_gene: TRBJ1-3; v_gene: TRBV5-4; d_gene: NA; abundance: NA; CDR3aa: CASNLAFGNTIYF; CDR3nt: TGTGCCAGCAACTTGGCCTTCGGAAACACCATATATTTT
j_gene: TRBJ2-7; v_gene: TRBV6-1; d_gene: TRBD1; abundance: NA; CDR3aa: CASSQTGQGYEQYF; CDR3nt: TGTGCCAGCAGTCAAACCGGACAGGGCTACGAGCAGTACTTC
j_gene: TRBJ2-1; v_gene: TRBV6-5; d_gene: NA; abundance: NA; CDR3aa: CASSTAGAGYNEQFF; CDR3nt: TGTGCCAGCTCCACGGCGGGGGCTGGGTACAATGAGCAGTTCTTC
j_gene: TRBJ2-1; v_gene: TRBV5-5; d_gene: TRBD1; abundance: NA; CDR3aa: CASSAVTGTTYNEQFF; CDR3nt: TGTGCCAGCAGCGCCGTGACAGGGACGACCTACAATGAGCAGTTCTTC
j_gene: TRBJ2-7; v_gene: TRBV12-5; d_gene: NA; abundance: NA; CDR3aa: CASGPGAYEQYF; CDR3nt: TGTGCTAGTGGTCCCGGAGCCTACGAGCAGTACTTC
j_gene: TRBJ1-4; v_gene: TRBV7-6; d_gene: NA; abundance: NA; CDR3aa: CASSLVFPGGENEKLFF; CDR3nt: TGTGCCAGCAGCTTAGTGTTCCCCGGGGGGGAAAATGAAAAACTGTTTTTT
j_gene: TRBJ1-2; v_gene: TRBV6-1; d_gene: NA; abundance: NA; CDR3aa: CASLYRDPVSGYTF; CDR3nt: TGTGCCAGCCTTTACAGGGACCCCGTTAGTGGCTACACCTTC
j_gene: TRBJ2-5; v_gene: TRBV27; d_gene: NA; abundance: NA; CDR3aa: CASSLNNQETQYF; CDR3nt: TGTGCCAGCAGTTTAAACAACCAAGAGACCCAGTACTTC
j_gene: TRBJ1-1; v_gene: TRBV6-6; d_gene: NA; abundance: NA; CDR3aa: CASTGMNTEAFF; CDR3nt: TGTGCCAGCACAGGGATGAACACTGAAGCTTTCTTT